The T cell receptor (beta chain) described here comes from a study of spatial heterogeneity in lung cancer (dated by TCRdb to between 2018 and 2020). Study-level background: More beta-chain than alpha-chain transcripts were consistently detected, likely reflecting higher beta-chain transcript abundance. At surgery, both alpha and beta chains were TCR-sequenced in approximately 210 tumor regions, about 64 matched nontumor lung samples and around 50 PBMC samples. In the raw uncorrected reads, each unique combination of TCR and UMI appeared on average more than ten times. Nonsynonymous mutation counts, determined by whole-exome sequencing of tumor tissue, were related to features of the TCR repertoire. In non-small cell lung cancer, the study quantitatively compared TCR alpha and beta repertoires across several tumor regions, matched nontumor lung, and blood. On the study overall, not on this receptor specifically: Confirming at a functional level the hypothesis that regional TCRs recognize regional mutations was considered to require additional single-cell paired TCR alpha and beta sequencing. Ubiquitous expanded tumor TCRs were detected in blood more often at tumor resection than at routine follow-up.

Libraries were constructed by 5' RACE. Sequencing was performed on a NextSeq 500. To allow correction of PCR and sequencing errors, the TCR library protocol tagged every TCR cDNA molecule with a unique molecular identifier. Turning to the authors' computational methods: TCR identification, UMI-based error correction and CDR3 extraction were performed with Decombinator tools. TCRs above a frequency of 2 per 1,000, corresponding to the top 1% of the tumor frequency distribution, were defined as expanded. Each repertoire was subsampled 100 times to 5,000 TCRs, after which Renyi diversity was computed with the R vegan package. CDR3 similarity networks were built from amino acid triplet string-kernel similarity, with CDR3s being connected when pairwise similarity was above 0.82. TCRdb trimmed the raw reads at Q25, called clones with MiXCR and kept productive beta chains. Identical CDR3 proteins give one entry, which carries the most common genes and DNA. It is TCRdb's table, rather than the study itself, that gives the V and J calls and clone size. The sample includes around 10,000 distinct CDR3 sequences, with around 9.3% observed a single time. The biggest ten clones account for roughly a quarter of the sample.

This specimen's time point label, interpreted: sample taken at primary tumor resection. Without any cell sorting, TCR sequencing was performed on whole RNA extracted either from tumor and nontumor lung tissue or from cryopreserved PBMC samples. Donors were approximately 72 patients with early-stage, untreated non-small cell lung cancer from the lung TRACERx cohort. Patients were selected for TCR sequencing only if sufficient RNA was available from at least two tumor regions. This clonotype was counted at least ten times. Its antigen has not been determined. There are no base qualities to consult, and no much larger clone falls within one base. Trimming costs V 1 base and J 3 bases, and their ends lie 10 bases apart. The CDR3 contains 16 residues, cysteine and phenylalanine counted. CDR3 DNA is the only sequence kept; it has 48 bases, read in frame from the first base. From a lookup of the germline V gene (reference sequence), CDR1 and CDR2 are SEHNR and FQNEAQ.

This TCR derives from a male donor with early-stage non-small cell lung cancer. Rearrangement joined TRBV7-9 to TRBJ1-6; TRBD1 is a possible D gene, resting on 5 matching bases. Here the sequenced sample was PBMCs, taken at surgery. The nucleotide sequence reads as follows: TGTGCCAGCAGCTTAGGGGCAGGGTTCTATAATTCACCCCTCCACTTT. Its translation is CASSLGAGFYNSPLHF.